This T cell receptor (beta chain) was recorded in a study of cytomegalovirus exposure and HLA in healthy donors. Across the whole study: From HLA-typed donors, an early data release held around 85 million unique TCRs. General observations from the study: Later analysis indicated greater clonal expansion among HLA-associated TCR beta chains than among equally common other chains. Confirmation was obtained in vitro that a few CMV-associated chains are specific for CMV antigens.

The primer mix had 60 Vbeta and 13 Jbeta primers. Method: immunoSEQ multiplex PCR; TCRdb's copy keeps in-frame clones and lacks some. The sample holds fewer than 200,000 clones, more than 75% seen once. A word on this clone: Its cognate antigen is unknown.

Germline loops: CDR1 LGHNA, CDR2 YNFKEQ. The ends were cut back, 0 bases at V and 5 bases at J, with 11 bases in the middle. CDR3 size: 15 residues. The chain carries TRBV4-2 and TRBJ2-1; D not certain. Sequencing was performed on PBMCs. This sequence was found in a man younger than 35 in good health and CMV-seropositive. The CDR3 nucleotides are TGTGCCAGCAGCCAAGAAAAACTAAGGAACAATGAGCAGTTCTTC. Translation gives CASSQEKLRNNEQFF.